This TCR beta chain was identified in a study of T cells after yellow fever vaccination. Germline assignment: CDR1 DFQATT and CDR2 SNEGSKA (reference sequence). The CDR3 runs to 14 residues. V gave up 3 bases and J gave up 0 bases, with 11 bases separating them. Making TCR cDNA involved 5'RACE template switching, which added UMIs and a universal primer site. Each CDR3 protein gets one entry after TCRdb re-called the 5' RACE reads with MiXCR. The repertoire has some 390,000 distinct CDR3 sequences, around 20% of them found once; the top ten carry 15% to 20%. This clonotype was seen a handful of times. What it binds is not known. Points from the study as a whole: The booster saw the reappearance of most primary-vaccination clones (approximately 96% CD4, around 90% CD8).

The J gene is TRBJ1-2, the V gene TRBV20-1, with D perhaps matching TRBD1 (6 bases). The sample was PBMCs, taken before the yellow fever booster vaccination. The receptor's source is a man aged 18 to 30 who received the YFV17D yellow fever vaccine. This CDR3 is CSARGDTANYGYTF. The CDR3 DNA is TGCAGTGCTAGGGGGGACACGGCTAACTATGGCTACACCTTC.